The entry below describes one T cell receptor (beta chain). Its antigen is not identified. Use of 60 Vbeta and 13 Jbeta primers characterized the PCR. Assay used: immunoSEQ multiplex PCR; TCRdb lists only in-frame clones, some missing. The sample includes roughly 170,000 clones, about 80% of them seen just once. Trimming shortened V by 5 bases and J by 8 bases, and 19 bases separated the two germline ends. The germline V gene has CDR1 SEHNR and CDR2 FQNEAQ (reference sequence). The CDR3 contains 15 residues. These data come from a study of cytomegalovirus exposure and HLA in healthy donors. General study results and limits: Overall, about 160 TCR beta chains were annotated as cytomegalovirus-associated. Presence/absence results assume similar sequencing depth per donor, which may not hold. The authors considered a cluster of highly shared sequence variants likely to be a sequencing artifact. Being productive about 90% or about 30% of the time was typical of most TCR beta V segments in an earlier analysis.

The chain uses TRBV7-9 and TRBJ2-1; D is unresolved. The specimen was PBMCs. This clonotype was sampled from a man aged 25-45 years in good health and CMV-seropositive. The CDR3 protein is CASSDDFPGNDEQFF. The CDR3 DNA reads TGTGCCAGCAGCGACGACTTTCCCGGAAATGATGAGCAGTTCTTC. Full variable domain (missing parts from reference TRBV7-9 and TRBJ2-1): DTGVSQNPRHKITKRGQNVTFRCDPISEHNRLYWYRQTLGQGPEFLTYFQNEAQLEKSRLLSDRFSAERPKGSFSTLEIQRTEQGDSAMYLCASSDDFPGNDEQFFGPGTRLTVL.